Below are 18 T cell receptor beta chains sequenced from a single sample in a study of primary melanoma T cells and metastatic recurrence. Method: immunoSEQ multiplex PCR; TCRdb's copy keeps in-frame clones and lacks some. Of more than 130 clones listed, over 75% were seen once; the top ten hold roughly 14%. The specimen was melanoma tumor tissue. The source of these receptors is a human donor with melanoma.

The V gene is TRBV7-7, the J gene TRBJ2-5, with TRBD2 identical over 9 bases. This CDR3 has 16 amino acids. The V and J ends lost 5 bases and 2 bases, in that order; junction bases with no gene match: 9. CDR1 SSHAT and CDR2 FNYEAQ come from the germline V gene (reference sequence). This CDR3 reads CASSRTGTSGQETQYF. CDR3 DNA sequence: TGTGCCAGCAGCCGTACGGGTACTAGCGGGCAAGAGACCCAGTACTTC. The variable domain in full, completed from reference TRBV7-7 and TRBJ2-5, reads GAGVSQSPRYKVTKRGQDVTLRCDPISSHATLYWYQQALGQGPEFLTYFNYEAQPDKSGLPSDRFSAERPEGSISTLTIQRTEQRDSAMYRCASSRTGTSGQETQYFGPGTRLLVL.

This rearrangement joins TRBV14 to TRBJ1-6, with no clear D. CDR1 is SGHDN, CDR2 FVKESK, per germline. This CDR3 spans 12 amino acids. Trimming left V 4 bases short and J 10 bases short, with 8 bases between. The DNA for the CDR3 is TGTGCCAGCAGCCTGACGAACTCACCCCTCCACTTT. Translation: CASSLTNSPLHF.

The chain employs TRBV28 and TRBJ1-3; D call uncertain. Germline assignment: CDR1 MDHEN and CDR2 SYDVKM. CDR3 length equals 14 residues. Trimming cost V 2 bases and J 0 bases, with 5 bases left between them. The CDR3 nucleotides are TGTGCCAGCAGTTTAGGTACCTCTGGAAACACCATATATTTT. It translates to CASSLGTSGNTIYF.

This rearrangement joins TRBV11-3 to TRBJ1-1; no clear D gene. CDR3 size: 14 residues. Germline V gene lookup returns CDR1 SGHNT and CDR2 YENEEA. Trimming stripped 1 base from V and 2 bases from J, with 8 bases between. Here the CDR3 DNA reads TGTGCCAGCAGCTTAGTTGGCAGAAACACTGAAGCTTTCTTT. Translation gives CASSLVGRNTEAFF.

The chain is built from TRBV29-1 and TRBJ1-2; 7 bases are shared with TRBD1. CDR3 length: 13 residues. Germline CDR1 SQVTM, CDR2 ANQGSEA. The J segment lost 9 bases and the V segment lost 0 bases, leaving 7 bases of the junction unmatched. The CDR3 is CSVEDMGQSRYTF. CDR3 coding DNA: TGCAGCGTTGAAGATATGGGACAGTCACGCTACACCTTC.

The gene calls are TRBV5-5 and TRBJ2-5; the match to TRBD2 covers 12 bases. The CDR3 runs to 15 residues. Germline CDR1 reads SGHKS; CDR2 reads YYEKEE (reference sequence). The trim removed 6 bases at V and 1 base at J, leaving 4 bases unmatched. DNA of the CDR3: TGTGCCAGCAAGCCGACTAGCGGGAGCCAAGAGACCCAGTACTTC. As protein: CASKPTSGSQETQYF.

The chain has TRBV9 and TRBJ2-1; 8 bases match TRBD2. V was pared by 6 bases and J by 7 bases, with 9 bases of the junction left unmatched. The CDR3 loop spans 14 amino acids. The germline V gene has CDR1 SGDLS and CDR2 YYNGEE. Here the CDR3 reads CASTSRPSGNEQFF. The CDR3 coding sequence is TGTGCCAGCACATCCCGGCCTAGCGGGAATGAGCAGTTCTTC.

V gene TRBV11-3 combines with J gene TRBJ2-6; D uncertain. The CDR3 is made up of 18 amino acids. Germline CDR1 reads SGHNT; CDR2 reads YENEEA. Trimming stripped 5 bases from V and 5 bases from J, with 22 bases between. The CDR3 nucleotides read TGTGCCAGCAGCCTCGCAAAATCTCGACAAAGTCGGGCCAACGTCCTGACTTTC. Residues: CASSLAKSRQSRANVLTF.

V gene TRBV29-1 combines with J gene TRBJ2-7; D not resolved. The length of the CDR3 is 12 residues. V shed 7 bases and J shed 3 bases, with 13 bases lying between them. The V gene's germline CDR1 is SQVTM and CDR2 ANQGSEA. Written as DNA, the CDR3 is TGCAGCGCTCAGACTCCTCTCTACGAGCAGTACTTC. This sequence encodes CSAQTPLYEQYF.

CDR3 in DNA: TGTGCCAGCAGTTTATCCGCCGGACTAGATTTTACCTACGAGCAGTACTTC. This sequence encodes CASSLSAGLDFTYEQYF. The chain links TRBV6-8 to TRBJ2-7; 7 positions agree with TRBD2. The CDR3 runs to 17 residues. J was trimmed by 2 bases and V by 4 bases; bases with no gene match: 14. CDR1 and CDR2 from the germline V gene are MNHGY and SAAAGT.

The J gene is TRBJ1-4, the V gene TRBV6-8; 9 nucleotides agree with TRBD1. The J segment lost 13 bases and the V segment lost 0 bases, leaving 3 bases of the junction unmatched. Per the germline V gene, CDR1 is MNHGY and CDR2 is SAAAGT. The CDR3 loop spans 13 amino acids. The CDR3 is CASSYSTGGGLFF. As DNA, the CDR3 is TGTGCCAGCAGTTACTCAACAGGGGGCGGACTGTTTTTT.

The gene calls are TRBV12-5 and TRBJ2-3; TRBD2 agrees at 9 bases. The germline gives CDR1 LGHNT, CDR2 FRNRAP. CDR3 length: 16 amino acids. The CDR3 DNA sequence: TGTGCCAGTAGTTTTTCCGGGACTAGCAGGGCAGATACGCAGTATTTT. Translation gives CASSFSGTSRADTQYF.

This clone was seen only once. The V and J genes are TRBV29-1 and TRBJ2-3; a possible D gene is TRBD1 (5 bases). This CDR3 is built from 15 residues. Trimming left V 8 bases short and J 0 bases short, with 18 bases between. Germline CDR1 and CDR2: SQVTM and ANQGSEA. The chain's CDR3 is CSLRSGHQSTDTQYF. In DNA, the CDR3 is TGCAGCCTACGATCAGGACACCAAAGCACAGATACGCAGTATTTT.

This chain links TRBV18 with TRBJ2-3; TRBD1 matches at 8 bases. Per the germline V gene, CDR1 is KGHSH and CDR2 is LQKENI. V gave up 0 bases and J gave up 5 bases; unmatched junction bases: 7. The CDR3 runs 16 residues. DNA for the CDR3: TGTGCCAGCTCACCACCGGTGGCAGGGGGCAAAGATACGCAGTATTTT. Protein sequence: CASSPPVAGGKDTQYF.

The chain uses TRBV11-3 and TRBJ2-2; D uncertain. Per germline, CDR1 SGHNT and CDR2 YENEEA. Trimming pared 4 bases from V and 0 bases from J, leaving 6 bases between. This CDR3 has 14 amino acids. This chain's CDR3 is CASSSNANTGELFF. The CDR3 DNA reads as TGTGCCAGCAGCTCCAACGCGAACACCGGGGAGCTGTTTTTT.

V is TRBV14 and J is TRBJ2-7, with a possible D match to TRBD1 (5 bases). Germline V gene sequence: CDR1 SGHDN, CDR2 FVKESK. The CDR3 length is 14 residues. V was shortened by 3 bases and J by 3 bases, with 12 bases between the two germline ends. This chain's CDR3 is CASSHMDTLYEQYF. The DNA of the CDR3 is TGTGCCAGCAGCCATATGGACACCCTCTACGAGCAGTACTTC. Full variable domain (outside the CDR3, taken from reference TRBV14 and TRBJ2-7): EAGVTQFPSHSVIEKGQTVTLRCDPISGHDNLYWYRRVMGKEIKFLLHFVKESKQDESGMPNNRFLAERTGGTYSTLKVQPAELEDSGVYFCASSHMDTLYEQYFGPGTRLTVT.

This clone was seen once. At one of its ends the junction is not consistent with the germline gene, which may arise from a read error. The chain combines TRBV11-3 with TRBJ2-5; D is unclear. The CDR3 sequence is 15 residues long. Germline CDR1 SGHNT, CDR2 YENEEA. The CDR3 loop is CASSPSEEVSQTQYF. The CDR3 nucleotides are TGTGCCAGCAGCCCTAGTGAAGAAGTATCCCAGACCCAATACTTC. Full variable domain (rest looked up from reference TRBV11-3 and TRBJ2-5): EAGVVQSPRYKIIEKKQPVAFWCNPISGHNTLYWYLQNLGQGPELLIRYENEEAVDDSQLPKDRFSAERLKGVDSTLKIQPAELGDSAVYLCASSPSEEVSQTQYFGPGTRLLVL.

This clone has just one count. J is TRBJ1-6 and V is TRBV15; D remains ambiguous. The CDR3 sequence is 15 residues long. Germline values: CDR1 LNHNV, CDR2 YYDKDF (reference sequence). Trimming took off 4 bases at V and 6 bases at J, with 13 bases between the two ends. The CDR3 region is CATSTQEQLNSPLHF. CDR3 sequence (DNA): TGTGCCACCAGCACCCAGGAACAGCTTAATTCACCCCTCCACTTT.